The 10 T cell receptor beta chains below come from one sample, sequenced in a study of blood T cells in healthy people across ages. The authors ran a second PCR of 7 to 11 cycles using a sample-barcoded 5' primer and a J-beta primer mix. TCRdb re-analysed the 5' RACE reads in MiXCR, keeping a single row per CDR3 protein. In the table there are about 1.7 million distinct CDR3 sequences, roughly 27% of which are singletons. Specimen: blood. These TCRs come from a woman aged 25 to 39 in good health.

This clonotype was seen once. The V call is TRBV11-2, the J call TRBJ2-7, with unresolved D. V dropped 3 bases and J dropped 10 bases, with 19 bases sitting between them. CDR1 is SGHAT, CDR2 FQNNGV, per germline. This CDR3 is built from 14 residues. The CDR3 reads CASSFSLGGEAQYF. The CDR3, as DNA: TGTGCCAGCAGCTTTAGCTTAGGTGGAGAGGCCCAGTACTTC.

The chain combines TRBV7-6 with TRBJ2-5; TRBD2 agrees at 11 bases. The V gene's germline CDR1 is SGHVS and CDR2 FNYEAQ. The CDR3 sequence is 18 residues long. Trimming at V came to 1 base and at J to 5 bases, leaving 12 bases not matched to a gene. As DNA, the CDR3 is TGTGCCAGCAGCTTAGGGATACTAGCGGGGGAGACTGGGGAGACCCAGTACTTC. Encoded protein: CASSLGILAGETGETQYF.

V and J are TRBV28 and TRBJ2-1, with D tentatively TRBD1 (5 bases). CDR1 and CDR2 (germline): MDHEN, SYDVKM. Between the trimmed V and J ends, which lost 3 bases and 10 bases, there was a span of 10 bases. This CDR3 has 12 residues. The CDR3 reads CASSLSQGEQFF. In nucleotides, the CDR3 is TGTGCCAGCAGTTTGTCTCAGGGAGAGCAGTTCTTC. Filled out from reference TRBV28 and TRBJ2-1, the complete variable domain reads DVKVTQSSRYLVKRTGEKVFLECVQDMDHENMFWYRQDPGLGLRLIYFSYDVKMKEKGDIPEGYSVSREKKERFSLILESASTNQTSMYLCASSLSQGEQFFGPGTRLTVL.

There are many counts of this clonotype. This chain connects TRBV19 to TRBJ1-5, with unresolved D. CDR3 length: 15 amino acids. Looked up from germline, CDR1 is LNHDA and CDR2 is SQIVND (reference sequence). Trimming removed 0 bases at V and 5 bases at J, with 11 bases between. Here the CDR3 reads CASSIEGRIDQPQHF. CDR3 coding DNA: TGTGCCAGTAGTATAGAAGGACGGATCGATCAGCCCCAGCATTTT.

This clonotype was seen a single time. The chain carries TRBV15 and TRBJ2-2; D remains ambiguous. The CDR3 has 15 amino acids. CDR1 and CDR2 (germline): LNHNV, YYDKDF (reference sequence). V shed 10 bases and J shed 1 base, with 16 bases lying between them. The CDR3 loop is CAIGSGPGNTGELFF. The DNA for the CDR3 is TGTGCCATCGGCTCGGGTCCCGGGAACACCGGGGAGCTGTTTTTT. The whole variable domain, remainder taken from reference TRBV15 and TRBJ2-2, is DAMVIQNPRYQVTQFGKPVTLSCSQTLNHNVMYWYQQKSSQAPKLLFHYYDKDFNNEADTPDNFQSRRPNTSFCFLDIRSPGLGDTAMYLCAIGSGPGNTGELFFGEGSRLTVL.

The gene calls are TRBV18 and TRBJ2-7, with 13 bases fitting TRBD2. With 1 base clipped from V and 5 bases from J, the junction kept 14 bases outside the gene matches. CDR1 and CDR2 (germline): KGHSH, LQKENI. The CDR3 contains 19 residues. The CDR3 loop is CASSPQGTSGRAILNEQYF. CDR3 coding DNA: TGTGCCAGCTCACCACAGGGAACTAGCGGGAGGGCGATATTAAACGAGCAGTACTTC.

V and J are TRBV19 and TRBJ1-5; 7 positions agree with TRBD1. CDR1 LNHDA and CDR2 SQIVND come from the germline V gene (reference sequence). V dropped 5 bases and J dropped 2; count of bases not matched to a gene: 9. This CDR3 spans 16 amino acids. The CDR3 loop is CASSSRGEGGNQPQHF. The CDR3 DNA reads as TGTGCCAGTAGTTCCAGGGGGGAAGGTGGCAATCAGCCCCAGCATTTT.

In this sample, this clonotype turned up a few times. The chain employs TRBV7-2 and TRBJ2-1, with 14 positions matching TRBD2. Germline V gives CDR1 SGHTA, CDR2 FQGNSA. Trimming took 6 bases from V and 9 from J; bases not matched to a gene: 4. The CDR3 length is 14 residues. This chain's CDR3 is CASRTGTSGSEQFF. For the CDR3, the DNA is TGTGCCAGCAGAACCGGGACTAGCGGGAGTGAGCAGTTCTTC.

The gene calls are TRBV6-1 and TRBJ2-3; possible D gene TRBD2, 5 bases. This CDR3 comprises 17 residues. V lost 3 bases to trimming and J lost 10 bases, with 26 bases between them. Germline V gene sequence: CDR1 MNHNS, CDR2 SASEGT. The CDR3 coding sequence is TGTGCCAGCAGTGAGAATTATATGGCGGGCCCCCTGGATGCGCAGTATTTT. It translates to CASSENYMAGPLDAQYF.

The CDR3 nucleotides read TGTGCCAGCGGAGCTGTAACAGGGAAGAACACCGGGGAGCTGTTTTTT. It codes for CASGAVTGKNTGELFF. V and J are TRBV7-2 and TRBJ2-2; possibly TRBD1 for D (6 bases). Between the trimmed V and J ends, which lost 8 bases and 1 base, there was a span of 17 bases. The CDR3 is made up of 16 amino acids. Germline loops: CDR1 SGHTA, CDR2 FQGNSA.